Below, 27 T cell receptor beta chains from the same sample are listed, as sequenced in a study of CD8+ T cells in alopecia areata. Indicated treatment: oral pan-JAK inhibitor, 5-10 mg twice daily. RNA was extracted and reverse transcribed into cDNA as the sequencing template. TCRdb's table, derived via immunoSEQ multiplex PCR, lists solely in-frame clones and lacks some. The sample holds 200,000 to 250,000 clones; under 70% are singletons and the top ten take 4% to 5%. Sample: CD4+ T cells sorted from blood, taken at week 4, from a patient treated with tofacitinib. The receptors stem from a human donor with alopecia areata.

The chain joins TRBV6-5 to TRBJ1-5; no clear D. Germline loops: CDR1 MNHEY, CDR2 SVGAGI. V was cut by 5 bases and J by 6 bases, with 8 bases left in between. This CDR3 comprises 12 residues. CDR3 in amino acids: CASSGDFQPQHF. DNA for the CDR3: TGTGCCAGCAGTGGAGATTTTCAGCCCCAGCATTTT.

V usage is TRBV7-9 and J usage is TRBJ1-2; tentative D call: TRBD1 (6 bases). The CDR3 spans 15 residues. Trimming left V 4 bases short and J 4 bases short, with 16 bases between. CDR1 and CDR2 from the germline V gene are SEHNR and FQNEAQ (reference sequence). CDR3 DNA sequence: TGTGCCAGCAGCTCACCCCCCGGGGGCGGCTATGGCTACACCTTC. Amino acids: CASSSPPGGGYGYTF.

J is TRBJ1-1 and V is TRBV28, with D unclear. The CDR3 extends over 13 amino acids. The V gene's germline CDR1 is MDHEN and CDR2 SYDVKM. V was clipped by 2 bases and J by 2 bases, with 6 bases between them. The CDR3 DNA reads TGTGCCAGCAGTTTAATCGTAAACACTGAAGCTTTCTTT. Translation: CASSLIVNTEAFF.

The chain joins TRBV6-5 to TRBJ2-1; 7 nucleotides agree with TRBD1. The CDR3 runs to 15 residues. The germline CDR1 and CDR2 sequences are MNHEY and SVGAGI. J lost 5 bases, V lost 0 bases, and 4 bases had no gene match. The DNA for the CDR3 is TGTGCCAGCAGTTACTCAGGGGGCAACAACAATGAGCAGTTCTTC. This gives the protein CASSYSGGNNNEQFF.

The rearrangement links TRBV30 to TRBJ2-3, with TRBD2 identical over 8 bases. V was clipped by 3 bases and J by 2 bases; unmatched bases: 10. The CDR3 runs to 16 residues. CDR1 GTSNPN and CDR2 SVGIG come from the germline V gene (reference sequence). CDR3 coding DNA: TGTGCCTGGAGGGCCCCGGCGGGGGGACCCACAGATACGCAGTATTTT. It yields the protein CAWRAPAGGPTDTQYF. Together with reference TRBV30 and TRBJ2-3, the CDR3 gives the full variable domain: SQTIHQWPATLVQPVGSPLSLECTVEGTSNPNLYWYRQAAGRGLQLLFYSVGIGQISSEVPQNLSASRPQDRQFILSSKKLLLSDSGFYLCAWRAPAGGPTDTQYFGPGTRLTVL.

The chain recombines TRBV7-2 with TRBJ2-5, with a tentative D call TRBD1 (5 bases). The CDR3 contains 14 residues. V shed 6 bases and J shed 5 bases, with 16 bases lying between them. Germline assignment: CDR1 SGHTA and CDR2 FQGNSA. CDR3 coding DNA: TGTGCCAGCAGTGAATCCAGGGCCTCGGAGACCCAGTACTTC. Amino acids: CASSESRASETQYF.

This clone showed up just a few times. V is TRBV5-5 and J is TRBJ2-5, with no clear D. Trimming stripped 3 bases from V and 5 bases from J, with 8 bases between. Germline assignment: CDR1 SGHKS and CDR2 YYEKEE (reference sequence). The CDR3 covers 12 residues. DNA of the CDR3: TGTGCCAGCAGCTCCAGGTGGGAGACCCAGTACTTC. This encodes CASSSRWETQYF. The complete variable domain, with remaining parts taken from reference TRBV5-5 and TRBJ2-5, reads DAGVTQSPTHLIKTRGQQVTLRCSPISGHKSVSWYQQVLGQGPQFIFQYYEKEERGRGNFPDRFSARQFPNYSSELNVNALLLGDSALYLCASSSRWETQYFGPGTRLLVL.

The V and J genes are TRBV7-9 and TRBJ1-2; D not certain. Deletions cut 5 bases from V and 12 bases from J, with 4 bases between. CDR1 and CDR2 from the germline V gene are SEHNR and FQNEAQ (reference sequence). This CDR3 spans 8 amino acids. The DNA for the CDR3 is TGTGCCAGCAGCCCAGACACCTTC. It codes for CASSPDTF.

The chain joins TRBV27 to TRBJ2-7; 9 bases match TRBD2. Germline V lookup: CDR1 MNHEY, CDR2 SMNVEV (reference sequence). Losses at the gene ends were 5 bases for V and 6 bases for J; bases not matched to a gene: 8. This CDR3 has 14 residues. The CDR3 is CASSTSGRRAEQYF. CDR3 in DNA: TGTGCCAGCAGTACGAGCGGGAGGAGGGCCGAGCAGTACTTC.

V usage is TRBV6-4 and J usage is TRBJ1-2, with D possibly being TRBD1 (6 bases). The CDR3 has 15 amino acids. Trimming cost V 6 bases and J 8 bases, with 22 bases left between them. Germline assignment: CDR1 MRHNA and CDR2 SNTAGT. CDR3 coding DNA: TGTGCCAGCAGATTTCGACAGGCCCGCGAGGGAGGCTACACCTTC. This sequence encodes CASRFRQAREGGYTF.

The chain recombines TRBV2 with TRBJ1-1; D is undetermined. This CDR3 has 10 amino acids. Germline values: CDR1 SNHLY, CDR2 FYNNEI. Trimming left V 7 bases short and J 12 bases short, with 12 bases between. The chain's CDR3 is CASTSLESFF. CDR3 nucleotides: TGTGCCAGCACCTCCCTCGAATCTTTCTTT.

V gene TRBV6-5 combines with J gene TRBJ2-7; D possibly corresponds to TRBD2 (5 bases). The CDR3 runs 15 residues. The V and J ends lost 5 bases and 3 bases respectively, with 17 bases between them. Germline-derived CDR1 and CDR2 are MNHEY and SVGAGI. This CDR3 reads CASSRTSMGYYEQYF. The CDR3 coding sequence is TGTGCCAGCAGTCGGACTTCGATGGGTTACTACGAGCAGTACTTC.

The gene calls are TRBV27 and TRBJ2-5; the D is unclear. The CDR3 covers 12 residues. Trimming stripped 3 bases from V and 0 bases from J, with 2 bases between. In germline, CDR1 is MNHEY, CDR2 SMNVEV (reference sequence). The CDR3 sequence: CASSFDQETQYF. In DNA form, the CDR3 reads TGTGCCAGCAGTTTCGACCAAGAGACCCAGTACTTC.

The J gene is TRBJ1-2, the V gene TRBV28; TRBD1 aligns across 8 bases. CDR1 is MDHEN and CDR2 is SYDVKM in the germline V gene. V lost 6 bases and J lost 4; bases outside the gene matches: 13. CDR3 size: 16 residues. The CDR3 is CASSPPPTGVPYGYTF. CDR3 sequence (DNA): TGTGCCAGCAGCCCCCCTCCGACAGGGGTTCCCTATGGCTACACCTTC.

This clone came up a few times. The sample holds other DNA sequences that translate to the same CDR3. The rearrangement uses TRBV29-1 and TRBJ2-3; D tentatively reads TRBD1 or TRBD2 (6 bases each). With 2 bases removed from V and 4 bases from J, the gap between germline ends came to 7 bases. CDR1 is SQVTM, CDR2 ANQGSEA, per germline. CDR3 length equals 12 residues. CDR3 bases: TGCAGCGTTGAACGGGGGCCAGATACGCAGTATTTT. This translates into CSVERGPDTQYF.

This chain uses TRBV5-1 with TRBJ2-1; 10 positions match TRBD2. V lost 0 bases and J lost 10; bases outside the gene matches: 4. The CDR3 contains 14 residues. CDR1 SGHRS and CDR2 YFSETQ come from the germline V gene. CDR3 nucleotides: TGCGCCAGCAGCTTGGCGGCTAGCGGGGGAGAGCAGTTCTTC. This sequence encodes CASSLAASGGEQFF.

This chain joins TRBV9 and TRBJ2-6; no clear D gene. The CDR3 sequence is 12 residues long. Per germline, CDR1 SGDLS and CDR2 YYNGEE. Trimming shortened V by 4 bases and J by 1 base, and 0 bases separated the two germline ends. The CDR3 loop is CASSSGANVLTF. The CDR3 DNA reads TGTGCCAGCAGCTCTGGGGCCAACGTCCTGACTTTC.

CDR3 residues: CAWSGRDSYNEQFF. The CDR3 nucleotides are TGTGCCTGGAGTGGCCGGGACAGTTACAATGAGCAGTTCTTC. The chain recombines TRBV30 with TRBJ2-1; TRBD1 matches 7 bases. J lost 4 bases, V lost 1 base, and 4 bases had no gene match. The germline V gene has CDR1 GTSNPN and CDR2 SVGIG (reference sequence). The CDR3 extends over 14 amino acids.

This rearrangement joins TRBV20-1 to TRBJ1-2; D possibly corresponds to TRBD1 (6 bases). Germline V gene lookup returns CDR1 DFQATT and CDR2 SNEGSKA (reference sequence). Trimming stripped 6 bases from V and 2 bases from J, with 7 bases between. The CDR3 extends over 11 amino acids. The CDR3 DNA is TGCAGTGCCCAGGGGAACTATGGCTACACCTTC. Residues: CSAQGNYGYTF.

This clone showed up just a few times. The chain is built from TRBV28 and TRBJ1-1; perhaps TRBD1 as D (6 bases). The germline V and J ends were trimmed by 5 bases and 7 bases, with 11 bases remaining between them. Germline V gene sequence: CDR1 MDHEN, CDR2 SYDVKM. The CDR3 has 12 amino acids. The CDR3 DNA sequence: TGTGCCAGCAGTCAACAGGACAGTGAAGCTTTCTTT. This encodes CASSQQDSEAFF.

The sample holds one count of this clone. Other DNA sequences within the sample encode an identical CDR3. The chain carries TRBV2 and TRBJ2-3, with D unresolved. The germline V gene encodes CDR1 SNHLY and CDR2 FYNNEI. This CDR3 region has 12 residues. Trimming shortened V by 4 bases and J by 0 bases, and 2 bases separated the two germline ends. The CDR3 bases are TGTGCCAGCAGTGCTAGCACAGATACGCAGTATTTT. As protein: CASSASTDTQYF.

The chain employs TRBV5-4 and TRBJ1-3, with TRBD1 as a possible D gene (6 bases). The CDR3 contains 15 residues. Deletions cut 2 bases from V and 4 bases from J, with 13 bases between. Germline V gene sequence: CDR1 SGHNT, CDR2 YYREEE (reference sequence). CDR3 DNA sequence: TGTGCCAGCAGCTTCTTGGGGGCAAGGGGAAACACCATATATTTT. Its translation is CASSFLGARGNTIYF.

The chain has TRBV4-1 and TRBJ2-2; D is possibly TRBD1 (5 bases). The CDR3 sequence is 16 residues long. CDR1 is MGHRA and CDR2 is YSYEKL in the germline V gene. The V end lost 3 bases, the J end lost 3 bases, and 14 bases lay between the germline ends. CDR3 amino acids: CASSQGQGRYTGELFF. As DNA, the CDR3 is TGCGCCAGCAGCCAGGGTCAGGGTCGGTACACCGGGGAGCTGTTTTTT.

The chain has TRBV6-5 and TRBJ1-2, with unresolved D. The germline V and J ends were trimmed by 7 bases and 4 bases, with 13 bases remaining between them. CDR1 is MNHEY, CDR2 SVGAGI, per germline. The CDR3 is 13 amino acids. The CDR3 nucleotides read TGTGCCAGCACCGCGCACGGTAGCTATGGCTACACCTTC. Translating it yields CASTAHGSYGYTF.

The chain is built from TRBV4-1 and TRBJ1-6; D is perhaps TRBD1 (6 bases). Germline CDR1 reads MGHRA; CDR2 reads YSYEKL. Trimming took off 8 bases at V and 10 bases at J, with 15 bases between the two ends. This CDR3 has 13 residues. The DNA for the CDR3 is TGCGCCAGCGGGGGGGGCCCGGGATCACCCCTCCACTTT. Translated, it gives CASGGGPGSPLHF.

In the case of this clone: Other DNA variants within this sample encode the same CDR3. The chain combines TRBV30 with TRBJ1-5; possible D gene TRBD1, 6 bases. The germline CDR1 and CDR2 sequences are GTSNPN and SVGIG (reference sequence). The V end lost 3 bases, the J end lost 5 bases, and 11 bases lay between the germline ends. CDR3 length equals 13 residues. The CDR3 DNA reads TGTGCCTGGAGCCTAGGGGGGGATCAGCCCCAGCATTTT. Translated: CAWSLGGDQPQHF.

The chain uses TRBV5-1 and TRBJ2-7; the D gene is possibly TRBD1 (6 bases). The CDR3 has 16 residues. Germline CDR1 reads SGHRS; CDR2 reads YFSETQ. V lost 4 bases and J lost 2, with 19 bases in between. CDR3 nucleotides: TGCGCCAGCAGCCGGGCCGGACAGACAAGAACCTACGAGCAGTACTTC. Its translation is CASSRAGQTRTYEQYF.